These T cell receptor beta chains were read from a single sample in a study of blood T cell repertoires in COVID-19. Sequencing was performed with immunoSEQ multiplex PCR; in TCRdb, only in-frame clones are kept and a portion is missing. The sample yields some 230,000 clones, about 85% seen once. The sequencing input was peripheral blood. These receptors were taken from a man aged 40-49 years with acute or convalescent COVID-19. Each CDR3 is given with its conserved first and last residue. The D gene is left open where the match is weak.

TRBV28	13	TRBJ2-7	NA	CASWGTGAYEQYF
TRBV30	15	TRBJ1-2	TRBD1	CAWRHRTGPLDGYTF
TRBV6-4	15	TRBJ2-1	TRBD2	CASSLQGLAGDEQFF
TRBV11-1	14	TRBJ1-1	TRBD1	CASSSDRGGTEAFF
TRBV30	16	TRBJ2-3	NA	CAWSDRGAGEPDTQYF
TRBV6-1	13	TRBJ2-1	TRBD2	CASIFGGGGEQFF
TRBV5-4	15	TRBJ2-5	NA	CASSPRGDDLETQYF
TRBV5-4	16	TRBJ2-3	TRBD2	CASSLRVAGSTDTQYF
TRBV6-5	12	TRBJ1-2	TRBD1	CASSHQGEGYTF
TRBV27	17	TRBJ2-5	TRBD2	CASSSGWGGNQQETQYF